Detailed here is one T cell receptor beta chain. This entry comes from a study of blood T cell repertoires in COVID-19. Everyone who took part was roughly 18 to 89 years old, and they came from about two dozen US areas. Participant-given clinical history determined each cohort assignment. Symptom resolution, clearance, or two negative PCRs marked donors in Cohort 3 as recovered. Germline V gene lookup returns CDR1 SGDLS and CDR2 YYNGEE. Trimming took 0 bases from V and 9 from J, leaving 13 bases between them. The CDR3 loop spans 14 amino acids. Produced via immunoSEQ multiplex PCR; TCRdb's table is partial and in-frame only. The table shows about 240,000 clones, with 80% to 90% occurring only once.

The chain joins TRBV9 to TRBJ2-1; D perhaps matches TRBD2 (6 bases). This clonotype originated in a man in his forties or fifties who had recovered from COVID-19. The specimen was PBMCs or T cells enriched from blood (not recorded which). The DNA of the CDR3 is TGTGCCAGCAGCGTAGCTACGGCGGGGAGTGAGCAGTTCTTC. It codes for CASSVATAGSEQFF.